This TCR beta chain was sequenced for a study of blood T cell repertoires in COVID-19. Overall study: Collection of acute and convalescent COVID-19 samples took place in the United States, Italy and Spain.

The table came from immunoSEQ multiplex PCR; TCRdb's copy has only in-frame clones and leaves some out. This sample has fewer than 300,000 clones; approximately 89% occur once, and the top ten carry 2.2%. This CDR3 region has 16 residues. V was pared by 0 bases and J by 0 bases, with 11 bases between. Germline V lookup: CDR1 LGHDT, CDR2 YNNKEL (reference sequence). Enrolled during active infection, Seattle patients were then followed longitudinally. The rearrangement uses TRBV3-1 (or the pseudogene TRBV3-2) and TRBJ1-1, with D tentatively TRBD1 (5 bases). This TCR came from a woman between 25 and 40 years old with COVID-19, enrolled during active disease. The sample comprised peripheral blood. CDR3: CASSQDPAGLNTEAFF. The CDR3 DNA sequence: TGTGCCAGCAGCCAAGACCCCGCAGGGCTGAACACTGAAGCTTTCTTT.